These 18 T cell receptor beta chains came from one sample sequenced in a study of blood T cell repertoires in COVID-19. Using immunoSEQ multiplex PCR, the repertoire was profiled, and TCRdb retains in-frame clones only, with some absent. The sample shows some 210,000 clones, about four fifths of them seen only once. Sequenced: peripheral blood. These receptors were obtained from a woman in her 50s with active or convalescent COVID-19.

This clone has a single count. V is TRBV6-4 and J is TRBJ2-3, with a possible D match to TRBD2 (5 bases). Germline assignment: CDR1 MRHNA and CDR2 SNTAGT. This CDR3 comprises 15 residues. V lost 0 bases and J lost 0, with 7 bases in between. DNA for the CDR3: TGTGCCAGCAGTGACTCAGCGGAGAGCACAGATACGCAGTATTTT. Protein sequence: CASSDSAESTDTQYF.

The chain has TRBV21-1 and TRBJ2-2; the table's TRBD2 call for D was not verified on the DNA. TRBV21-1 is deemed a pseudogene. CDR3 length equals 16 residues. CDR3 sequence: CASSEDYLVSTGELFF. CDR3 sequence (DNA): TGTGCCAGCAGCGAAGACTACCTTGTATCCACCGGGGAGCTGTTTTTT.

The chain's CDR3 is CASSLWGGNQPQHF. CDR3 bases: TGTGCCAGCAGTTTATGGGGGGGCAATCAGCCCCAGCATTTT. V gene TRBV27 combines with J gene TRBJ1-5; tentatively, D is TRBD1 (5 bases). CDR1 MNHEY and CDR2 SMNVEV come from the germline V gene (reference sequence). V was shortened by 1 base and J by 2 bases, with 6 bases between the two germline ends. There are 14 residues in the CDR3.

The chain is built from TRBV21-1 and TRBJ2-2; the table's D call of TRBD1 was not tested on the DNA. TRBV21-1 is tagged as a pseudogene. The CDR3 covers 17 residues. The CDR3 DNA sequence: TGTGCCAGCAGCAAGCATCTCGGACAGGGACTAACCGGGGAGCTGTTTTTT. This sequence encodes CASSKHLGQGLTGELFF.

The chain couples TRBV28 to TRBJ2-7, with D perhaps TRBD1 (6 bases). V shed 6 bases and J shed 3 bases, with 15 bases lying between them. CDR1 is MDHEN and CDR2 is SYDVKM in the germline V gene. The CDR3 has 14 residues. The CDR3 coding sequence is TGTGCCAGCAGGTCTACAGGGCCAATCTACGAGCAGTACGTC. Translation gives CASRSTGPIYEQYV.

There are a few counts of this clone. This rearrangement joins TRBV5-1 to TRBJ1-1; no reliable D call. The CDR3 contains 14 residues. Germline CDR1 reads SGHRS; CDR2 reads YFSETQ. V lost 2 bases and J lost 3, with 11 bases in between. In DNA, the CDR3 is TGCGCCAGCAGCTTAGGAGCGGTGTACACTGAAGCTTTCTTT. Encoded protein: CASSLGAVYTEAFF.

J is TRBJ1-2 and V is TRBV29-1; perhaps TRBD1 as D (5 bases). V was cut by 3 bases and J by 4 bases, with 18 bases left in between. Per the germline V gene, CDR1 is SQVTM and CDR2 is ANQGSEA. The CDR3 has 15 residues. CDR3 nucleotide sequence: TGCAGCGTTGATGCCCTGACAGCCGGGGGCTATGGCTACACCTTC. Its translation is CSVDALTAGGYGYTF.

The CDR3 reads CASSQTPSGSYNEQFF. The CDR3 nucleotides read TGCGCCAGCAGCCAAACACCTAGCGGGAGCTACAATGAGCAGTTCTTC. V is TRBV4-1 and J is TRBJ2-1; 10 nucleotides line up with TRBD2. The CDR3 is 16 amino acids. The V segment lost 2 bases and the J segment 3 bases; nucleotides outside the gene matches: 4. CDR1 and CDR2 from the germline V gene are MGHRA and YSYEKL.

This clone was seen only once. The chain combines TRBV29-1 with TRBJ1-1; D not resolved. Looked up from germline, CDR1 is SQVTM and CDR2 is ANQGSEA. Between the trimmed V and J ends, which lost 6 bases and 0 bases, there was a span of 2 bases. CDR3 size: 10 residues. This CDR3 is CSVVNTEAFF. The DNA for the CDR3 is TGCAGCGTCGTGAACACTGAAGCTTTCTTT.

The sample holds one count of this clone. This rearrangement joins TRBV10-3 to TRBJ1-1, with 8 bases matching TRBD1. This CDR3 contains 14 residues. Germline V gene lookup returns CDR1 ENHRY and CDR2 SYGVKD. The J segment lost 5 bases and the V segment lost 6 bases, leaving 8 bases of the junction unmatched. The CDR3 nucleotides read TGTGCCATCAGGGACAGGGTGACGGGGACTGAAGCTTTCTTT. Protein sequence: CAIRDRVTGTEAFF.

V usage is TRBV5-1 and J usage is TRBJ1-1, with a tentative D call TRBD1 (5 bases). The germline V gene encodes CDR1 SGHRS and CDR2 YFSETQ. V was trimmed by 1 base and J by 0 bases, leaving 7 bases between them. The CDR3 extends over 14 amino acids. The CDR3 spells CASSLPRVNTEAFF. The CDR3 nucleotides read TGCGCCAGCAGCTTGCCCAGGGTGAACACTGAAGCTTTCTTT.

The rearrangement links TRBV23-1 to TRBJ2-7; a possible D gene is TRBD1 (6 bases). TRBV23-1 has ORF status, its function being uncertain. V was pared by 2 bases and J by 4 bases, with 15 bases between. The CDR3 contains 15 residues. DNA of the CDR3: TGCGCCAGCAGTCAAGCTGCCGGGACAAGATACGAGCAGTACTTC. Its translation: CASSQAAGTRYEQYF.

The chain employs TRBV4-2 and TRBJ1-3, with D perhaps TRBD1 (5 bases). The germline gives CDR1 LGHNA, CDR2 YNFKEQ. The V end was cut by 0 bases, the J end by 4 bases, with 16 bases between. This CDR3 comprises 17 residues. The CDR3 nucleotides are TGTGCCAGCAGCCAAGAATGGGGTAGGGGTGCCGGAAACACCATATATTTT. It translates to CASSQEWGRGAGNTIYF.

V and J are TRBV6-5 and TRBJ1-3; TRBD1 is a possible D gene (6 bases). V was cut by 0 bases and J by 3 bases, with 12 bases left in between. Germline V CDR1 and CDR2: MNHEY, SVGAGI. The CDR3 has 16 residues. The DNA of the CDR3 is TGTGCCAGCAGTTACTCGACGGGACAAATTGGAAACACCATATATTTT. This encodes CASSYSTGQIGNTIYF.

This chain joins TRBV18 and TRBJ1-1, with a weak D call TRBD1 (6 bases). The CDR3 runs 11 residues. The V gene's germline CDR1 is KGHSH and CDR2 LQKENI. Trimming left V 11 bases short and J 9 bases short, with 16 bases between. The CDR3 here is CASKGGAKAFF. The CDR3 DNA is TGTGCCTCAAAAGGGGGGGCGAAAGCTTTCTTT.

J is TRBJ1-1 and V is TRBV6-5, with a possible D match to TRBD1 (6 bases). Trimming stripped 6 bases from V and 12 bases from J, with 20 bases between. This CDR3 has 13 amino acids. The germline gives CDR1 MNHEY, CDR2 SVGAGI. The CDR3 here is CASSTSGARRSFF. CDR3 nucleotide sequence: TGTGCCAGCAGCACTTCAGGGGCTCGGCGGTCTTTCTTT.

The V and J genes are TRBV28 and TRBJ1-5; no clear D gene. Trimming pared 6 bases from V and 7 bases from J, leaving 13 bases between. The CDR3 totals 13 residues. The germline CDR1 and CDR2 sequences are MDHEN and SYDVKM. The CDR3, as DNA: TGTGCCAGCAGGGCTGGCCTAGTCCAGCCCCAGCATTTT. Its translation is CASRAGLVQPQHF. Looking up the rest from reference TRBV28 and TRBJ1-5 gives the full variable domain: DVKVTQSSRYLVKRTGEKVFLECVQDMDHENMFWYRQDPGLGLRLIYFSYDVKMKEKGDIPEGYSVSREKKERFSLILESASTNQTSMYLCASRAGLVQPQHFGDGTRLSIL.

The chain combines TRBV24-1 with TRBJ2-7; 7 nucleotides align to TRBD1. CDR1 KGHDR and CDR2 SFDVKD come from the germline V gene. V shed 3 bases, J shed 1 base, and the junction held 5 bases outside the gene matches. This CDR3 spans 15 amino acids. The CDR3 reads CATSDRGTASYEQYF. Here the CDR3 DNA reads TGTGCCACCAGTGATAGAGGGACAGCTTCCTACGAGCAGTACTTC.